This T cell receptor beta chain was captured by sequencing in a study of OX40 agonist ivuxolimab in advanced cancers. In the study overall: Patients were treated with intravenous ivuxolimab, dosed at 0.01 to 10 mg/kg and infused every 2 weeks. General study points: Among the lowest peripheral clonal expansion occurred in 0.1-3.0 mg/kg partial responders. What antigens the expanded peripheral T cells recognized was never established.

As concerns this clone: Its antigen remains unknown.

The CDR3 runs 15 residues. Trimming took 0 bases from V and 3 from J; bases not matched to a gene: 0. Germline loops: CDR1 SGHAT, CDR2 FQNNGV. Clones were sequenced by immunoSEQ multiplex PCR, and TCRdb holds only the in-frame ones, with some missing. This table holds more than 25,000 clones, around 79% found once. The TCR was taken from an adult with an advanced solid tumor such as melanoma, head and neck, liver or kidney cancer. The sample was CD4+ or CD8+ T cells sorted from blood, taken in a trial of the OX40 agonist ivuxolimab. V is TRBV11-2 and J is TRBJ2-1; 9 bases agree with TRBD2. For the CDR3, the DNA is TGTGCCAGCAGCTTAGAAGCGGGAGGCTACAATGAGCAGTTCTTC. The encoded protein is CASSLEAGGYNEQFF.